This T cell receptor beta chain was recorded in a study of blood T cell repertoires in COVID-19. Study-wide context: Samples came from the United States, Italy and Spain, spanning acute and convalescent COVID-19. Sample material is recorded as cDNA or gDNA derived from T cells, B-cell-depleted T cells, or PBMCs.

Germline CDR1 and CDR2: SSHAT and FNYEAQ (reference sequence). CDR3 length equals 15 residues. A remark on this clone: Sequence at one end of the junction differs from germline and may be a read error.

Original methodology: From reference gene primer amplification, estimates of nucleated cell counts were derived. Sequencing was performed with immunoSEQ multiplex PCR; in TCRdb, only in-frame clones are kept and a portion is missing. Clone size and the V and J calls come from that table; the DNA yielded D and trimming. The repertoire holds about 65,000 clones, with roughly four fifths as singletons. Specimen: peripheral blood. This TCR was sampled from a man older than 75 with acute or convalescent COVID-19. V is TRBV7-7 and J is TRBJ2-7; D perhaps matches TRBD1 (5 bases). CDR3 in amino acids: CASSLELGKGYEQYF. In DNA form, the CDR3 reads TGTGCTAGCAGCTTAGAATTGGGGAAGGGGTACGAGCAGTACTTC. Variable domain in full (rest from reference TRBV7-7 and TRBJ2-7): GAGVSQSPRYKVTKRGQDVTLRCDPISSHATLYWYQQALGQGPEFLTYFNYEAQPDKSGLPSDRFSAERPEGSISTLTIQRTEQRDSAMYRCASSLELGKGYEQYFGPGTRLTVT.